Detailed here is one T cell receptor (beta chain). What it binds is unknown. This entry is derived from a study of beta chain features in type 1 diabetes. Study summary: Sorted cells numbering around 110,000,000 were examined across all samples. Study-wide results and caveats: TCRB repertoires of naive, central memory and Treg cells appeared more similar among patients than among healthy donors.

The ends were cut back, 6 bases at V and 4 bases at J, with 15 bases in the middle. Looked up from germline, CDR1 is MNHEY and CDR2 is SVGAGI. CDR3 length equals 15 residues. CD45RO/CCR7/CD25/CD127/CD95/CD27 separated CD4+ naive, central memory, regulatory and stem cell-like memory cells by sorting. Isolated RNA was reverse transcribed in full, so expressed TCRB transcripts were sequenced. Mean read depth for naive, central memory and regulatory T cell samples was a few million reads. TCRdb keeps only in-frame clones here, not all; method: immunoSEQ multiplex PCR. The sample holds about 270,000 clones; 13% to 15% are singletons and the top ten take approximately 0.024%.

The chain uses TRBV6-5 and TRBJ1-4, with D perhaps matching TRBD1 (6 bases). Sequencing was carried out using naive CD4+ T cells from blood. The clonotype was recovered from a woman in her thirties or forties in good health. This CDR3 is CASRRTAFLNEKLFF. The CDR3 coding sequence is TGTGCCAGCAGGCGGACAGCCTTCCTTAATGAAAAACTGTTTTTT.